Sequencing of this T cell receptor beta chain was carried out in a study of blood T cells in healthy people across ages. Study results and caveats: Long-lived and aged donors differed, with more naive CD4+ cells and higher diversity in the long-lived.

Worth noting for this clonotype: The antigen is undetermined.

Trimming pared 3 bases from V and 4 bases from J, leaving 36 bases between. This CDR3 region has 22 residues. Ten milliliters of peripheral blood were drawn from each donor into EDTA-treated tubes. Isolation recovered at least 6.5 million PBMCs from every sample. There were at least 6 micrograms of total RNA extracted from every sample. For the second PCR, which ran for roughly 6 to 11 cycles, a sample-barcoded 5' primer and a J-beta primer mix were used. From the 5' RACE reads, TCRdb called clonotypes with MiXCR, one entry per CDR3 protein. The table lists about 1.6 million distinct CDR3 sequences, about 35% of them singletons.

The sequencing sample was made of blood. The clonotype originates from a woman aged 25 to 39 in good health. This chain uses TRBV12-3 or TRBV12-4 with TRBJ1-1, with no clear D. The CDR3 region has the DNA TGTGCCAGCAGTTTTTTCGGAAGAGGATTTTCTCAAGGGTATGTGGGCGGCACTGAAGCTTTCTTT. This sequence encodes CASSFFGRGFSQGYVGGTEAFF.